Each of the 29 T cell receptor beta chains below was sequenced from the same sample in a study of blood T cell repertoires in COVID-19. Sequencing used immunoSEQ multiplex PCR; TCRdb keeps in-frame clones, though not all of them. The profile covers a few hundred thousand clones, with 88% appearing a single time and 0.9% to 1% taken by the ten largest. The sequencing input was peripheral blood. Receptor source: a middle-aged woman who had recovered from COVID-19.

V is TRBV29-1 and J is TRBJ1-1; D is uncertain. Per the germline V gene, CDR1 is SQVTM and CDR2 is ANQGSEA. V was cut by 7 bases and J by 4 bases, with 13 bases left in between. The CDR3 has 12 residues. The CDR3 bases are TGCAGCGCCCACGAGGGTATCACTGAAGCTTTCTTT. It yields the protein CSAHEGITEAFF.

A remark on this clone: The conserved phenylalanine or tryptophan is not found at the CDR3 terminus, so this likely reflects a read error. The chain has TRBV19 and TRBJ2-7; 10 bases match TRBD1. Losses at the gene ends were 6 bases for V and 1 base for J; bases not matched to a gene: 6. Germline V gives CDR1 LNHDA, CDR2 SQIVND (reference sequence). There are 15 residues in the CDR3. CDR3 DNA sequence: TGTGCCAGTAGAGCGACAGGGGGCCGATCCTACGAGCAGTACTCC. Encoded protein: CASRATGGRSYEQYS.

The gene calls are TRBV7-8 and TRBJ2-1; 7 bases map to TRBD1. Germline V CDR1 and CDR2: SGHVS, FQNEAQ. The CDR3 spans 18 residues. J was trimmed by 0 bases and V by 5 bases; bases with no gene match: 13. The CDR3 loop is CASSRTLGSGGSYNEQFF. CDR3 bases: TGTGCCAGCAGCCGGACCCTAGGATCAGGGGGCTCCTACAATGAGCAGTTCTTC.

V gene TRBV18 combines with J gene TRBJ1-6; 8 nucleotides line up with TRBD1. The CDR3 loop spans 15 amino acids. Germline V gene lookup returns CDR1 KGHSH and CDR2 LQKENI. The V segment lost 3 bases and the J segment 9 bases; nucleotides outside the gene matches: 7. Written as DNA, the CDR3 is TGTGCCAGCTCACCGTATCAGGGGGCGACTTCACCCCTCCACTTT. It encodes CASSPYQGATSPLHF.

The J gene is TRBJ2-1, the V gene TRBV5-1; TRBD2 matches 7 bases. The J segment lost 4 bases and the V segment lost 6 bases, leaving 4 bases of the junction unmatched. The CDR3 loop spans 13 amino acids. CDR1 is SGHRS and CDR2 is YFSETQ in the germline V gene. CDR3 in amino acids: CASKFGGYNEQFF. In DNA form, the CDR3 reads TGCGCCAGCAAATTCGGGGGGTACAATGAGCAGTTCTTC.

This chain uses TRBV6-5 with TRBJ2-5; 11 bases map to TRBD2. Germline trimming cut 7 bases from V and 5 bases from J; bases unmatched to any gene: 3. The CDR3 totals 13 residues. Germline lookup yields CDR1 MNHEY and CDR2 SVGAGI. The CDR3, as DNA: TGTGCCAGCAAGGCTAGCGGGAGGGAGACCCAGTACTTC. Its protein product is CASKASGRETQYF.

This clone was recorded once. This rearrangement joins TRBV5-1 to TRBJ1-4; D call uncertain. From germline, CDR1 is SGHRS and CDR2 YFSETQ. Trimming took 4 bases from V and 0 from J, leaving 19 bases between them. The CDR3 loop spans 18 amino acids. The CDR3 protein is CASSPFPAGSTTNEKLFF. The CDR3 DNA reads TGCGCCAGCAGCCCTTTCCCGGCAGGATCTACAACTAATGAAAAACTGTTTTTT.

V gene TRBV11-2 combines with J gene TRBJ2-1; 9 bases line up with TRBD2. The CDR3 runs to 16 residues. The germline V gene encodes CDR1 SGHAT and CDR2 FQNNGV. J lost 6 bases, V lost 4 bases, and 10 bases had no gene match. CDR3 amino acids: CASSSQGAGGPNEQFF. CDR3 coding DNA: TGTGCCAGCAGCTCCCAGGGAGCGGGAGGCCCCAATGAGCAGTTCTTC.

The gene calls are TRBV6-4 and TRBJ2-3, with 8 bases fitting TRBD2. Losses at the gene ends were 0 bases for V and 4 bases for J; bases not matched to a gene: 6. Per the germline V gene, CDR1 is MRHNA and CDR2 is SNTAGT. There are 16 residues in the CDR3. CDR3 nucleotides: TGTGCCAGCAGTGACTCGGGACTAGGGTTGGCAGATACGCAGTATTTT. It yields the protein CASSDSGLGLADTQYF.

The count of this clone is one. The V call is TRBV3-1 (or the pseudogene TRBV3-2), the J call TRBJ2-1, with a weak D call TRBD2 (6 bases). Between the trimmed V and J ends, which lost 3 bases and 6 bases, there was a span of 15 bases. The CDR3 contains 15 residues. Germline CDR1 and CDR2: LGHDT and YNNKEL (reference sequence). CDR3 residues: CASSQGRLGVNEQFF. The DNA for the CDR3 is TGTGCCAGCAGCCAGGGACGACTAGGCGTCAATGAGCAGTTCTTC.

This sequence joins TRBV10-3 and TRBJ2-5; D might be TRBD2 (6 bases). Germline values: CDR1 ENHRY, CDR2 SYGVKD. V was pared by 0 bases and J by 5 bases, with 7 bases between. This CDR3 is built from 13 residues. CDR3 protein: CAISESGRETQYF. The CDR3 DNA reads as TGTGCCATCAGTGAGTCGGGGAGGGAGACCCAGTACTTC.

The rearrangement links TRBV21-1 to TRBJ2-1; TRBD2 was called by the table and not checked on the DNA. TRBV21-1 is annotated as a pseudogene. The CDR3 has 20 amino acids. The chain's CDR3 is CASVQATGTSGRALEYEQFF. The CDR3 DNA follows: TGTGCCAGCGTCCAAGCCACGGGGACTAGCGGGAGGGCCTTAGAGTATGAGCAGTTCTTC.

The V and J genes are TRBV6-5 and TRBJ1-5; no clear D gene. This CDR3 is built from 14 residues. Deletions cut 6 bases from V and 0 bases from J, with 9 bases between. Germline V lookup: CDR1 MNHEY, CDR2 SVGAGI. The CDR3: CASSAGYSNQPQHF. The CDR3 DNA sequence: TGTGCCAGCAGCGCAGGTTATAGCAATCAGCCCCAGCATTTT.

This sequence joins TRBV7-9 and TRBJ1-6; the D gene is possibly TRBD1 (5 bases). There are 14 residues in the CDR3. V shed 3 bases and J shed 5 bases, with 8 bases lying between them. Germline V gene sequence: CDR1 SEHNR, CDR2 FQNEAQ (reference sequence). CDR3 loop: CASSLGGDNSPLHF. In DNA, the CDR3 is TGTGCCAGCAGCTTGGGAGGGGATAATTCACCCCTCCACTTT.

The rearrangement joins TRBV7-2 to TRBJ2-7, with 8 bases lining up with TRBD1. CDR3 size: 15 residues. V lost 5 bases, J lost 2 bases, and 8 bases stayed unmatched. Germline CDR1 SGHTA, CDR2 FQGNSA. This chain's CDR3 is CASSTRTGTAYEQYF. Written as DNA, the CDR3 is TGTGCCAGCAGCACCCGGACAGGGACCGCCTACGAGCAGTACTTC.

V and J are TRBV6-2 or TRBV6-3 and TRBJ2-1, with TRBD2 identical over 8 bases. Germline V lookup: CDR1 MNHEY, CDR2 SVGEGT. V dropped 6 bases and J dropped 6; count of bases not matched to a gene: 22. The CDR3 spans 19 residues. The CDR3 DNA follows: TGTGCCAGCAGCCCCCCCGGGACTAGGGACCCCTACGCTGGCAATGAGCAGTTCTTC. This codes for CASSPPGTRDPYAGNEQFF.

V and J are TRBV27 and TRBJ2-7, with 9 nucleotides matching TRBD2. This CDR3 is 16 amino acids long. Trimming took 0 bases from V and 2 from J; bases not matched to a gene: 5. Germline assignment: CDR1 MNHEY and CDR2 SMNVEV (reference sequence). The CDR3 protein is CASSLSRLAAPYEQYF. The DNA of the CDR3 is TGTGCCAGCAGTTTATCCCGACTAGCGGCTCCCTACGAGCAGTACTTC.

The chain links TRBV19 to TRBJ2-4, with D possibly being TRBD1 (6 bases). V was shortened by 4 bases and J by 4 bases, with 17 bases between the two germline ends. The V gene's germline CDR1 is LNHDA and CDR2 SQIVND (reference sequence). This CDR3 contains 16 residues. CDR3 region: CASSTRTAAEKNIQYF. The CDR3 coding sequence is TGTGCCAGTAGTACGAGGACAGCGGCCGAGAAAAACATTCAGTACTTC.

The CDR3 sequence is CASSSLTSGKNNEQFF. The CDR3 DNA reads TGTGCCAGCAGCTCCTTAACTAGCGGGAAAAACAATGAGCAGTTCTTC. This rearrangement joins TRBV7-3 to TRBJ2-1; 10 positions match TRBD2. The CDR3 has 16 amino acids. V lost 4 bases to trimming and J lost 5 bases; unmatched junction nucleotides: 8. Looked up from germline, CDR1 is SGHTA and CDR2 is FQGTGA.

V and J are TRBV7-2 and TRBJ2-1, with D maybe TRBD2 (6 bases). Germline assignment: CDR1 SGHTA and CDR2 FQGNSA. The ends were cut back, 7 bases at V and 1 base at J, with 11 bases in the middle. CDR3 size: 14 residues. CDR3 nucleotides: TGTGCCAGCACCCTGGGGGGATCCTACAATGAGCAGTTCTTC. Amino acid sequence: CASTLGGSYNEQFF.

V is TRBV5-1 and J is TRBJ2-5; the D gene is possibly TRBD2 (6 bases). The CDR3 covers 18 residues. V was shortened by 0 bases and J by 3 bases, with 21 bases between the two germline ends. CDR1 is SGHRS, CDR2 YFSETQ, per germline. The CDR3 sequence is CASSLVASVLGGKETQYF. The CDR3 nucleotides read TGCGCCAGCAGCTTGGTGGCCAGCGTGCTGGGCGGGAAAGAGACCCAGTACTTC.

The chain carries TRBV5-1 and TRBJ2-7, with TRBD2 matching over 15 bases. The CDR3 has 17 residues. Germline assignment: CDR1 SGHRS and CDR2 YFSETQ. The V gene end was trimmed by 2 bases and the J gene end by 7 bases; junction bases not matched to a gene: 10. The CDR3 here is CASSLRTSGRAEGEQYF. The DNA for the CDR3 is TGCGCCAGCAGCTTAAGGACTAGCGGGAGGGCCGAGGGGGAGCAGTACTTC.

V gene TRBV10-3 combines with J gene TRBJ2-1, with 7 bases identical to TRBD2. In germline, CDR1 is ENHRY, CDR2 SYGVKD. Unmatched junction bases numbered 11, after V lost 6 bases and J lost 6 bases. CDR3 size: 15 residues. The CDR3: CAIRASGHAANEQFF. The CDR3 DNA reads TGTGCCATCAGGGCTAGCGGCCACGCAGCCAATGAGCAGTTCTTC.

The chain joins TRBV6-5 to TRBJ2-1; TRBD2 matches at 7 bases. Germline V CDR1 and CDR2: MNHEY, SVGAGI. CDR3 length: 16 amino acids. V dropped 2 bases and J dropped 6; count of bases not matched to a gene: 10. CDR3: CASSYGASGPSNEQFF. The CDR3 DNA reads as TGTGCCAGCAGTTACGGGGCTAGCGGTCCGTCCAATGAGCAGTTCTTC.

In this sample, this clone turned up once. This rearrangement joins TRBV7-3 to TRBJ1-4; D gene ambiguous. The CDR3 consists of 14 residues. Germline V lookup: CDR1 SGHTA, CDR2 FQGTGA. V lost 5 bases and J 0 bases, leaving 7 bases between the germline ends. CDR3 in amino acids: CASSLSATNEKLFF. The CDR3 DNA is TGTGCCAGCAGCCTGTCCGCAACTAATGAAAAACTGTTTTTT. The whole variable domain, remainder taken from reference TRBV7-3 and TRBJ1-4, is GAGVSQTPSNKVTEKGKYVELRCDPISGHTALYWYRQSLGQGPEFLIYFQGTGAADDSGLPNDRFFAVRPEGSVSTLKIQRTERGDSAVYLCASSLSATNEKLFFGSGTQLSVL.

CDR3 sequence (DNA): TGTGCCAGCTCACTGACTAGCGGGAGCCCCCGGGAGACCCAGTACTTC. Translated: CASSLTSGSPRETQYF. V and J are TRBV18 and TRBJ2-5, with 12 positions matching TRBD2. Germline V CDR1 and CDR2: KGHSH, LQKENI. CDR3 length: 16 residues. Trimming cost V 4 bases and J 5 bases; bases outside gene matches: 8.

The chain recombines TRBV5-1 with TRBJ1-5; 9 bases are shared with TRBD1. Looked up from germline, CDR1 is SGHRS and CDR2 is YFSETQ. CDR3 length equals 13 residues. V dropped 3 bases and J dropped 5; count of bases not matched to a gene: 0. DNA of the CDR3: TGCGCCAGCAGCTGGACAGGGGATCAGCCCCAGCATTTT. Translating it yields CASSWTGDQPQHF.

The genes are TRBV18 and TRBJ1-3; 7 positions match TRBD1. The CDR3 contains 12 residues. J was trimmed by 7 bases and V by 6 bases; bases with no gene match: 3. Germline assignment: CDR1 KGHSH and CDR2 LQKENI. CDR3 DNA: TGTGCCAGCTCCATGGGACAGAACACCATATATTTT. It translates to CASSMGQNTIYF.

The chain joins TRBV7-9 to TRBJ2-3, with 8 bases fitting TRBD2. V was pared by 5 bases and J by 6 bases, with 10 bases of the junction left unmatched. The CDR3 extends over 15 amino acids. The V gene's germline CDR1 is SEHNR and CDR2 FQNEAQ (reference sequence). CDR3 DNA: TGTGCCAGCAGCCCCCCCGGGGGGGGTTGGGATACGCAGTATTTT. It yields the protein CASSPPGGGWDTQYF. Together with reference TRBV7-9 and TRBJ2-3, the CDR3 gives the full variable domain: DTGVSQNPRHKITKRGQNVTFRCDPISEHNRLYWYRQTLGQGPEFLTYFQNEAQLEKSRLLSDRFSAERPKGSFSTLEIQRTEQGDSAMYLCASSPPGGGWDTQYFGPGTRLTVL.